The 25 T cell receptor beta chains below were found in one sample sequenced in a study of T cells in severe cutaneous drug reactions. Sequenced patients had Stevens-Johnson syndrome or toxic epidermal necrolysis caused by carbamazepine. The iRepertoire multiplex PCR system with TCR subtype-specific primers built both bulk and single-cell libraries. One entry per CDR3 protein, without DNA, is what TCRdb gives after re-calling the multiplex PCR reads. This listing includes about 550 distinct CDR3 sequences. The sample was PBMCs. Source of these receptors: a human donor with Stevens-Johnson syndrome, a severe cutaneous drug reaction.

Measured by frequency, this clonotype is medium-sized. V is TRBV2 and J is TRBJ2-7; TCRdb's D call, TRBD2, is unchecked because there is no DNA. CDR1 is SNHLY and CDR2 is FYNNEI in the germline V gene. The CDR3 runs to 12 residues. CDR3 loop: CASRTSGYEQYF.

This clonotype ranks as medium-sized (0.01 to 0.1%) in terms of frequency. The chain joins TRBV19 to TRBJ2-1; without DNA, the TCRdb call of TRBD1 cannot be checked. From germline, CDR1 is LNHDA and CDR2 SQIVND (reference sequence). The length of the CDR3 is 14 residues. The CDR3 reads CASSIVGGSIEQFF.

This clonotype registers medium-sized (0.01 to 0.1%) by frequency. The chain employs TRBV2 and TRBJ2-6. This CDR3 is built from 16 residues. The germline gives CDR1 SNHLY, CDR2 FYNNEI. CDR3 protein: CASSVATRSGANVLTF.

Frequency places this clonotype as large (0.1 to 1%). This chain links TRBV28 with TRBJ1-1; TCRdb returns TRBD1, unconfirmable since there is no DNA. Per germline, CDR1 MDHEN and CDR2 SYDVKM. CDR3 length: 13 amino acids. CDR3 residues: CASRKLTGPEAFF.

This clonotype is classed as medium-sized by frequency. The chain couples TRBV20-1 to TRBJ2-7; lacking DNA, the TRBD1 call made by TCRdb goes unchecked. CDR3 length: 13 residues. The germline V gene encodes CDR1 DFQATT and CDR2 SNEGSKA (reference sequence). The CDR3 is CSAETGATYEQYF.

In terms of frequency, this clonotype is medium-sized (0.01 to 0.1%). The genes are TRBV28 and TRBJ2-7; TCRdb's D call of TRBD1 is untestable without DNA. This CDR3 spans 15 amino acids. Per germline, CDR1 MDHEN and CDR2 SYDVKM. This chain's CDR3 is CASSLWGTDDYEQYF. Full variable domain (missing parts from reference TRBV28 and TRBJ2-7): DVKVTQSSRYLVKRTGEKVFLECVQDMDHENMFWYRQDPGLGLRLIYFSYDVKMKEKGDIPEGYSVSREKKERFSLILESASTNQTSMYLCASSLWGTDDYEQYFGPGTRLTVT.

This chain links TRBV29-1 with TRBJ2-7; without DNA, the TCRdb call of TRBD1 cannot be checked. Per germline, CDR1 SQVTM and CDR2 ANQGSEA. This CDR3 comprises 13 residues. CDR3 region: CSGRTGSSYEQYF.

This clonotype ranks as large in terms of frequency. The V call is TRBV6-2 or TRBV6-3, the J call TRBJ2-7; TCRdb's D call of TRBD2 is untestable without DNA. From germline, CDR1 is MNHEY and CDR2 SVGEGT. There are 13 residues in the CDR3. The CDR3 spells CATRGLAGREQYF.

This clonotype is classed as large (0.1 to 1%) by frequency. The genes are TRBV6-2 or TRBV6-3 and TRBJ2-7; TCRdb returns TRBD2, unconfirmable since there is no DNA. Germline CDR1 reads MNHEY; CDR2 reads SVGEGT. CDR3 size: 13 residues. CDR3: CASSLAGAYEQYF.

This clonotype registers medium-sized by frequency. The CDR3 is CASSLIQITDTQYF. J is TRBJ2-3 and V is TRBV5-5. This CDR3 has 14 residues. Germline CDR1 is SGHKS and CDR2 is YYEKEE (reference sequence).

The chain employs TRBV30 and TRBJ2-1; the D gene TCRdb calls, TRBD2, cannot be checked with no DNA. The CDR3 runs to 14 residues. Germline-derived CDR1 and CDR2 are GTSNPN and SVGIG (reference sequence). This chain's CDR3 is CAWSGGVSYNEQFF.

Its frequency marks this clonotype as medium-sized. CDR3 region: CSASDRRRQYF. This sequence joins TRBV20-1 and TRBJ2-3; TCRdb's assignment of TRBD1 cannot be checked, as there is no DNA. This CDR3 is 11 amino acids long. CDR1 is DFQATT and CDR2 is SNEGSKA in the germline V gene (reference sequence).

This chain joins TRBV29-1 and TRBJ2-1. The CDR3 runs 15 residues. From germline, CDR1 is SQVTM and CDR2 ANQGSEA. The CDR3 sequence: CSVGKLQPLNNEQFF.

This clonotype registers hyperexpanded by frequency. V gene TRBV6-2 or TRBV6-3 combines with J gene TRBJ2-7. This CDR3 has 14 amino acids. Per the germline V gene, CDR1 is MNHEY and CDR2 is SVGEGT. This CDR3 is CASSYSEVSYEQYF.

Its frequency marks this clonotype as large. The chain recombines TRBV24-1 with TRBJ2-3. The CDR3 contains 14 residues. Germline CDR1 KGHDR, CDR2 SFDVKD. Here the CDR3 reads CATSDPLDPDTQYF.

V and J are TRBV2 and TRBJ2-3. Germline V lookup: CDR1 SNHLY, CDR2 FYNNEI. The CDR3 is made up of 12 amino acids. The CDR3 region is CASTDRTDTQYF.

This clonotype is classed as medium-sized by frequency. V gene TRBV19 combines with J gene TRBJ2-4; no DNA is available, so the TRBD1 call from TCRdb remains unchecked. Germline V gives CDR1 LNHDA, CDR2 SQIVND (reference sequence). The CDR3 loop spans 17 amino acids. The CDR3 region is CASTTKGGRIAKNIQYF.

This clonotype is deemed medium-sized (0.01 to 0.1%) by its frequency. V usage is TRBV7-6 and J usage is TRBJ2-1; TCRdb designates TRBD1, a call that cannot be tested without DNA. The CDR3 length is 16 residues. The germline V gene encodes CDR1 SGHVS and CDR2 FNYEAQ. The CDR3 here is CASSLRPRQTALEQFF.

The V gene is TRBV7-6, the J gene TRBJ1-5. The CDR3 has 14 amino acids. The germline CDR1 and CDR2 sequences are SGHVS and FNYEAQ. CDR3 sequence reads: CASSSGPALQPQHF.

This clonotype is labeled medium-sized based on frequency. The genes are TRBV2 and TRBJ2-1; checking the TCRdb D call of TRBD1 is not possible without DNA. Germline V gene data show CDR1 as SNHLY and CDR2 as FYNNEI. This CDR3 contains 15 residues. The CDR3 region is CATWGTGQAYNEQFF.

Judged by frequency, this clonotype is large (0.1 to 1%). The CDR3 protein is CASSFGPGNTIYF. This chain links TRBV7-2 with TRBJ1-3. CDR1 SGHTA and CDR2 FQGNSA come from the germline V gene. This CDR3 contains 13 residues.

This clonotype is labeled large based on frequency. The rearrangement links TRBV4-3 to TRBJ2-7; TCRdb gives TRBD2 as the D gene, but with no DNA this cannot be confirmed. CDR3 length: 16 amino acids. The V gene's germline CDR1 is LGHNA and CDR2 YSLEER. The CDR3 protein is CASSQAFSGIANEQYF.

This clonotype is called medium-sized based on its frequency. The CDR3 sequence: CASSPSRDRIAYEQYF. This chain connects TRBV7-2 to TRBJ2-7; with no DNA, the TCRdb D assignment of TRBD1 cannot be verified. The CDR3 sequence is 16 residues long. Per the germline V gene, CDR1 is SGHTA and CDR2 is FQGNSA.

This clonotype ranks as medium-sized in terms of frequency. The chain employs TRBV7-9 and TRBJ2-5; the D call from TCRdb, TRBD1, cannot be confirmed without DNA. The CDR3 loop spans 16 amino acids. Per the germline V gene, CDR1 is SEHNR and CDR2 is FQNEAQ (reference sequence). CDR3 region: CASSPVTTGAAETQYF.

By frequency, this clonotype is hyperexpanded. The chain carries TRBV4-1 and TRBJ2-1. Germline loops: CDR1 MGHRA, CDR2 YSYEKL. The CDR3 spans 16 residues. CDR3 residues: CASSQVYGSSYNEQFF.